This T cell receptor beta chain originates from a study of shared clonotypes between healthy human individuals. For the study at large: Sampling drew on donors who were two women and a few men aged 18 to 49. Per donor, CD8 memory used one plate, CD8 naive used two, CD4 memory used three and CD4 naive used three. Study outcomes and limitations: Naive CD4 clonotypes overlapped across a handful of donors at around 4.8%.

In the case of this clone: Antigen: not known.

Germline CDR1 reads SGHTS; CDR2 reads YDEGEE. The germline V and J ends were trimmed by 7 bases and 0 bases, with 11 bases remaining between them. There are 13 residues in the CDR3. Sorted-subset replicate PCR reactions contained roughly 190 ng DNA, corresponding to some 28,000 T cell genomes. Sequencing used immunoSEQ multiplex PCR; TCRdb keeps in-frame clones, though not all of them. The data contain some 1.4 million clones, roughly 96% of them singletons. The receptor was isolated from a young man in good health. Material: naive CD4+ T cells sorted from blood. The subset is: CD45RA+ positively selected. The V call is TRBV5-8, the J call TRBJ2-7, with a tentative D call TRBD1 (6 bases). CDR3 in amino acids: CASGRQASYEQYF. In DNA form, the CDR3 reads TGTGCCAGCGGCCGACAGGCCTCCTACGAGCAGTACTTC.